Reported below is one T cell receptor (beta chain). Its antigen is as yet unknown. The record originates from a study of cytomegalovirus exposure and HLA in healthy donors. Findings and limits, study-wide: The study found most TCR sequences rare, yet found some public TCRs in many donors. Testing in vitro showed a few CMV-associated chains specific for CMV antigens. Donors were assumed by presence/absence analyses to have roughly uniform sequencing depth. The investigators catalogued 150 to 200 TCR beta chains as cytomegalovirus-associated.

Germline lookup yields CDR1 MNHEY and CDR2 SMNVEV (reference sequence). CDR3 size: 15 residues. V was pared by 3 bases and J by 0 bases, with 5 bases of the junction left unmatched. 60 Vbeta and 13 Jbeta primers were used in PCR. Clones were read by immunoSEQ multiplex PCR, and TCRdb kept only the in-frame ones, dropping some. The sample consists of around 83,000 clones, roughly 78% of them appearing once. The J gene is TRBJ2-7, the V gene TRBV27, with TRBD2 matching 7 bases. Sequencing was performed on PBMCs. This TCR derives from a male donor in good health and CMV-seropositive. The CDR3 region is CASSLSGGDSYEQYF. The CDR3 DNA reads TGTGCCAGCAGTTTGTCGGGGGGAGACTCCTACGAGCAGTACTTC.